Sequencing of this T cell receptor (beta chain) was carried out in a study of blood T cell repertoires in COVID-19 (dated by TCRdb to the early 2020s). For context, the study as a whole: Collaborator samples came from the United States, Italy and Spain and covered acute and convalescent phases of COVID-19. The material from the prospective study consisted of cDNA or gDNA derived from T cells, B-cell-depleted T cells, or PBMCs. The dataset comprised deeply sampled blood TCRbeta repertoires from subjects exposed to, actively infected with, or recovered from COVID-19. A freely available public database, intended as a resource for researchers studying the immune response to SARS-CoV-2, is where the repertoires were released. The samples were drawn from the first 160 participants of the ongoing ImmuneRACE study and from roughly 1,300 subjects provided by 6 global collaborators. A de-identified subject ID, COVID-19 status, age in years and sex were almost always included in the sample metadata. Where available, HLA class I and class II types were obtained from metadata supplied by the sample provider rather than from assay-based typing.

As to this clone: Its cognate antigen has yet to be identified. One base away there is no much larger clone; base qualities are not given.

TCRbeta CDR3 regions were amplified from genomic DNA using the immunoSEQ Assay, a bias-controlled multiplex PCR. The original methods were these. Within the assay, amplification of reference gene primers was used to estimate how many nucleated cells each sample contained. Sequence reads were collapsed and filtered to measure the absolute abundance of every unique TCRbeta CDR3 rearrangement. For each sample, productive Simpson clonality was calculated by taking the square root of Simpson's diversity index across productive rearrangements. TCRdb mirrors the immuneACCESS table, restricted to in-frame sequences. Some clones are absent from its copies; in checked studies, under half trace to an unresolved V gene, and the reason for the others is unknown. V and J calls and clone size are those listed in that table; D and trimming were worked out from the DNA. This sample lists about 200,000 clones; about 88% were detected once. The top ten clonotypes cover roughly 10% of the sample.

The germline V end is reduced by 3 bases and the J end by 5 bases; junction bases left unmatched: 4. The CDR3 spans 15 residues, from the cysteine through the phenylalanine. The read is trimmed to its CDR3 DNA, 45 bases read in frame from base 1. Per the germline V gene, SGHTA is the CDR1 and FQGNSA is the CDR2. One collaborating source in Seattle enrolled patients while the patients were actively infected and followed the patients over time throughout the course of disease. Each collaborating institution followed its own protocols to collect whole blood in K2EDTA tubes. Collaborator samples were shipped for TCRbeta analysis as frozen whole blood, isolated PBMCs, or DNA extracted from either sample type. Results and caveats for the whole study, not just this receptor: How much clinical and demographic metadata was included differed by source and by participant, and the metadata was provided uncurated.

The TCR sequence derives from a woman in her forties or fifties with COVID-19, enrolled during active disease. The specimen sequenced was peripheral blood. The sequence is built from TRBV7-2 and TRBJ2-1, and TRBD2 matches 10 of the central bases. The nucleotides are TGTGCCAGCAGCTTGAGCGGGGGGGTGAACAATGAGCAGTTCTTC. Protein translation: CASSLSGGVNNEQFF.